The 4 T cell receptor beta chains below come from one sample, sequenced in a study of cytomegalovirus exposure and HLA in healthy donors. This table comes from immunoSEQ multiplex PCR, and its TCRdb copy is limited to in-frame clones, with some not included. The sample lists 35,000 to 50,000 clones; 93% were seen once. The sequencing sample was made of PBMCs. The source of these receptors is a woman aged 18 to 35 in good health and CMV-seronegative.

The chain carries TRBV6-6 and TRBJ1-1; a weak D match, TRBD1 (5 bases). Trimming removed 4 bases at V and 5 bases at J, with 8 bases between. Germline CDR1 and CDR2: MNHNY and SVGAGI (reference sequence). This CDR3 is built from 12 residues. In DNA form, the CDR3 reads TGTGCCAGCAGTTGGGGGGTGACTGAAGCTTTCTTT. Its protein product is CASSWGVTEAFF.

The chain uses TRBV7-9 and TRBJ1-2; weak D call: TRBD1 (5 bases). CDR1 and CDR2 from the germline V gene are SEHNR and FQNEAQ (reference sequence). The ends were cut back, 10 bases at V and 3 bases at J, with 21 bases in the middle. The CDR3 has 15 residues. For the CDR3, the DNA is TGTGCCACCGAGACAATTGTACAGGCGCACTATGGCTACACCTTC. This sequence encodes CATETIVQAHYGYTF.

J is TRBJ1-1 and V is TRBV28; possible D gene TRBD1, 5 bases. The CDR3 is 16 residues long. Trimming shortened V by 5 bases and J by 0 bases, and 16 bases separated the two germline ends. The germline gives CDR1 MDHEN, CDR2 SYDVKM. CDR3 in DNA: TGTGCCAGCAGTCAACACGGGGGTCTATTGAACACTGAAGCTTTCTTT. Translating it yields CASSQHGGLLNTEAFF.

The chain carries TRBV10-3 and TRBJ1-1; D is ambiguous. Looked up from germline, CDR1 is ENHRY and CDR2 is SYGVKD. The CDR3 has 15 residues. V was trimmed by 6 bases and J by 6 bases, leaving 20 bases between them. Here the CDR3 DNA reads TGTGCCATCAGGCCCGCCTATCGGGGTGCCCCTGAAGCTTTCTTT. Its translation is CAIRPAYRGAPEAFF.